The 31 T cell receptor beta chains reported below all come from one sample, sequenced in a study of cytomegalovirus exposure and HLA in healthy donors. Vbeta (60) and Jbeta (13) primers were used in the PCR. Profiled with immunoSEQ multiplex PCR; TCRdb holds only in-frame clones, not every one. Of around 170,000 clones in the sample, around 80% are singletons; the top ten hold approximately 6.8%. The sequenced material came from PBMCs. The receptors originated from a woman between 40 and 50 years old in good health and CMV-seropositive.

This chain links TRBV30 with TRBJ1-4; maybe TRBD1 (6 bases). Per germline, CDR1 GTSNPN and CDR2 SVGIG (reference sequence). V dropped 0 bases and J dropped 4 bases, with 9 bases sitting between them. The CDR3 loop spans 14 amino acids. CDR3 protein: CAWSVGGNNEKLFF. For the CDR3, the DNA is TGTGCCTGGAGTGTAGGGGGAAATAATGAAAAACTGTTTTTT.

This clone was seen a single time. J is TRBJ1-6 and V is TRBV5-1, with no clear D. The CDR3 covers 13 residues. In germline, CDR1 is SGHRS, CDR2 YFSETQ. Trimming removed 0 bases from V and 9 bases from J, with 7 bases in between. CDR3: CASSLEGLSPLHF. CDR3 DNA: TGCGCCAGCAGCTTGGAAGGACTTTCACCCCTCCACTTT.

The chain combines TRBV5-6 with TRBJ1-2; D is ambiguous. CDR1 is SGHDT, CDR2 YYEEEE, per germline. V shed 0 bases and J shed 2 bases, with 11 bases lying between them. This CDR3 is built from 15 residues. The DNA of the CDR3 is TGTGCCAGCAGCTTGGACCCGGGGTCGAACTATGGCTACACCTTC. It encodes CASSLDPGSNYGYTF.

The chain links TRBV4-2 to TRBJ2-1, with 7 bases that match TRBD1. The CDR3 extends over 17 amino acids. J was trimmed by 4 bases and V by 0 bases; bases with no gene match: 9. Germline V gives CDR1 LGHNA, CDR2 YNFKEQ. CDR3 residues: CASSQDSWDRTYNEQFF. As DNA, the CDR3 is TGTGCCAGCAGCCAAGATTCCTGGGACAGAACATACAATGAGCAGTTCTTC.

This clone showed up just a few times. This rearrangement joins TRBV27 to TRBJ1-3; D unclear. The CDR3 consists of 13 residues. Germline V gives CDR1 MNHEY, CDR2 SMNVEV (reference sequence). V gave up 8 bases and J gave up 3 bases, with 11 bases separating them. DNA for the CDR3: TGTGCCAGCCGGGGATATCTTGGAAACACCATATATTTT. Translating gives CASRGYLGNTIYF.

The chain combines TRBV6-5 with TRBJ2-7; 7 bases map to TRBD1. V lost 6 bases, J lost 5 bases, and 7 bases stayed unmatched. From germline, CDR1 is MNHEY and CDR2 SVGAGI. The CDR3 consists of 13 residues. The chain's CDR3 is CASRQGQYNEQYF. The CDR3 DNA sequence: TGTGCCAGCAGACAGGGACAGTACAACGAGCAGTACTTC.

The chain carries TRBV5-4 and TRBJ2-5, with D perhaps matching TRBD2 (6 bases). Trimming pared 2 bases from V and 9 bases from J, leaving 11 bases between. This CDR3 has 12 residues. Germline V gene lookup returns CDR1 SGHNT and CDR2 YYREEE (reference sequence). The CDR3 nucleotides read TGTGCCAGCAGCTTCTGGGGGGAGGCCCAGTACTTC. Its protein is CASSFWGEAQYF.

The chain recombines TRBV7-8 with TRBJ2-5; 9 nucleotides agree with TRBD2. This CDR3 comprises 18 residues. The V segment lost 5 bases and the J segment 1 base; nucleotides outside the gene matches: 14. Germline CDR1 SGHVS, CDR2 FQNEAQ. In DNA, the CDR3 is TGTGCCAGCAGCCAACGGCTCCCTAGCGGGGTATTCCAAGAGACCCAGTACTTC. Its translation is CASSQRLPSGVFQETQYF.

V and J are TRBV4-3 and TRBJ1-2; 9 bases are a match to TRBD1. Per the germline V gene, CDR1 is LGHNA and CDR2 is YSLEER. Trimming cost V 0 bases and J 8 bases; bases outside gene matches: 13. The CDR3 runs to 17 residues. In DNA, the CDR3 is TGCGCCAGCAGCCAAGACCACCGGGACAGGGCGGGTCGGGGCTACACCTTC. This sequence encodes CASSQDHRDRAGRGYTF.

V usage is TRBV5-1 and J usage is TRBJ1-6; 9 bases line up with TRBD1. Germline V lookup: CDR1 SGHRS, CDR2 YFSETQ. After removal of 4 bases from V and 9 bases from J, the junction contained 11 bases not matched to a gene. There are 16 residues in the CDR3. The CDR3, as DNA: TGCGCCAGCAGCGACCCCCGGGACAGGGTCAGTTCACCCCTCCACTTT. Translation: CASSDPRDRVSSPLHF.

This clone was picked up one time. This chain joins TRBV11-2 and TRBJ2-1, with D perhaps TRBD2 (5 bases). CDR1 is SGHAT, CDR2 FQNNGV, per germline. This CDR3 contains 14 residues. Trimming cost V 1 base and J 14 bases, with 18 bases left between them. For the CDR3, the DNA is TGTGCCAGCAGCTTAGTAGACTACTCCGGGGTCGAGTTCTTC. This encodes CASSLVDYSGVEFF.

The V call is TRBV6-5, the J call TRBJ1-6; the D gene is possibly TRBD1 (5 bases). V was cut by 5 bases and J by 9 bases, with 8 bases left in between. From germline, CDR1 is MNHEY and CDR2 SVGAGI. The CDR3 is made up of 12 amino acids. CDR3 nucleotides: TGTGCCAGCAGTGCACAGGCTTCACCCCTCCACTTT. It yields the protein CASSAQASPLHF.

This clone was observed a handful of times. The chain links TRBV2 to TRBJ2-1, with TRBD2 matching over 8 bases. The CDR3 extends over 15 amino acids. Germline loops: CDR1 SNHLY, CDR2 FYNNEI. V shed 4 bases, J shed 3 bases, and the junction held 5 bases outside the gene matches. CDR3 coding DNA: TGTGCCAGCAGTGGAGAAGCGGGGGTCTACAATGAGCAGTTCTTC. Its protein is CASSGEAGVYNEQFF.

CDR3 sequence (DNA): TGTGCCAGCAGCTTGGGCGAGGGCACTGAAGCTTTCTTT. Protein sequence: CASSLGEGTEAFF. V and J are TRBV13 and TRBJ1-1; D remains ambiguous. Per the germline V gene, CDR1 is PRHDT and CDR2 is FYEKMQ (reference sequence). The CDR3 is 13 residues long. The V and J ends lost 3 bases and 4 bases respectively, with 9 bases between them.

This clone has a handful of counts. The chain couples TRBV6-5 to TRBJ1-2; TRBD1 aligns across 9 bases. Germline loops: CDR1 MNHEY, CDR2 SVGAGI. V was pared by 6 bases and J by 6 bases, with 8 bases of the junction left unmatched. This CDR3 spans 14 amino acids. CDR3 sequence: CASRPSGQGHGYTF. In DNA form, the CDR3 reads TGTGCCAGCAGGCCATCGGGACAGGGTCATGGCTACACCTTC.

This sequence joins TRBV19 and TRBJ1-1; D remains unclear. The germline V gene encodes CDR1 LNHDA and CDR2 SQIVND (reference sequence). This CDR3 comprises 16 residues. V was shortened by 3 bases and J by 1 base, with 15 bases between the two germline ends. Here the CDR3 reads CASSISGMRGNTEAFF. The CDR3 nucleotides read TGTGCCAGTAGTATTTCCGGGATGCGGGGGAACACTGAAGCTTTCTTT.

The rearrangement uses TRBV18 and TRBJ2-7; maybe TRBD1 (5 bases). Germline-derived CDR1 and CDR2 are KGHSH and LQKENI. V was shortened by 4 bases and J by 2 bases, with 9 bases between the two germline ends. The CDR3 totals 13 residues. The CDR3 spells CASSLDRAYEQYF. The CDR3 coding sequence is TGTGCCAGCTCACTAGACAGAGCCTACGAGCAGTACTTC.

J is TRBJ2-2 and V is TRBV10-3; 7 positions agree with TRBD2. This CDR3 region has 15 residues. With 8 bases clipped from V and 3 bases from J, the junction kept 9 bases outside the gene matches. Germline V gene sequence: CDR1 ENHRY, CDR2 SYGVKD. The CDR3 is CAISWGGLDTGELFF. CDR3 bases: TGTGCCATCTCGTGGGGGGGACTCGACACCGGGGAGCTGTTTTTT.

The V call is TRBV11-2, the J call TRBJ2-5; D might be TRBD1 (5 bases). Matching the DNA end better, TRBJ2-7 makes the J call doubtful. In germline, CDR1 is SGHAT, CDR2 FQNNGV. The CDR3 contains 15 residues. The CDR3 region is CASSLGGRSSYEQYF. The CDR3 DNA follows: TGTGCCAGCAGCTTAGGGGGCAGGTCGTCCTACGAGCAGTACTTC.

This clone showed up just once. DNA of the CDR3: TGCGCCAGCAGCTTAGGACTAGCGGGGGTATACGAGCAGTACTTC. This codes for CASSLGLAGVYEQYF. This rearrangement joins TRBV5-1 to TRBJ2-7; TRBD2 matches 13 bases. The J segment lost 4 bases and the V segment lost 2 bases, leaving 3 bases of the junction unmatched. Per germline, CDR1 SGHRS and CDR2 YFSETQ. The CDR3 contains 15 residues.

This clone was detected only a few times. The chain combines TRBV6-6 with TRBJ2-1; D ambiguous. The ends were cut back, 5 bases at V and 2 bases at J, with 7 bases in the middle. CDR3 size: 13 residues. Per the germline V gene, CDR1 is MNHNY and CDR2 is SVGAGI (reference sequence). In DNA form, the CDR3 reads TGTGCCAGCAGTCGCCTAGCCTACAATGAGCAGTTCTTC. Translating it yields CASSRLAYNEQFF.

With regard to this clone: One end of the junction does not line up with germline, which may come from a read error. The rearrangement joins TRBV30 to TRBJ1-6; 9 bases map to TRBD1. Germline CDR1 is GTSNPN and CDR2 is SVGIG (reference sequence). The CDR3 length is 14 residues. CDR3 region: CARSVTGGNSPLHF. Written as DNA, the CDR3 is TGTGCCCGGAGTGTGACAGGGGGTAATTCACCCCTCCACTTT.

The chain joins TRBV16 to TRBJ1-1; 8 bases line up with TRBD1. Germline V gene lookup returns CDR1 KGHSY and CDR2 FQNENV. The ends lost 0 bases at V and 4 bases at J; junction bases unmatched: 4. The CDR3 sequence is 15 residues long. The chain's CDR3 is CASSQSLQGGTEAFF. The CDR3 nucleotides read TGTGCCAGCAGCCAATCGTTACAGGGGGGCACTGAAGCTTTCTTT.

The rearrangement uses TRBV19 and TRBJ1-1; 7 nucleotides agree with TRBD1. The V and J ends lost 5 bases and 1 base, in that order; junction bases with no gene match: 10. The CDR3 has 16 residues. Germline assignment: CDR1 LNHDA and CDR2 SQIVND (reference sequence). CDR3 protein: CASSSLRQGPNTEAFF. CDR3 DNA: TGTGCCAGTAGTTCCCTCAGACAGGGACCGAACACTGAAGCTTTCTTT.

The chain couples TRBV5-6 to TRBJ1-2, with no clear D. Germline V lookup: CDR1 SGHDT, CDR2 YYEEEE. Trimming took 1 base from V and 3 from J, leaving 7 bases between them. The CDR3 sequence is 13 residues long. The CDR3 protein is CASSLSVDYGYTF. The CDR3 nucleotides read TGTGCCAGCAGCTTGTCTGTCGACTATGGCTACACCTTC.

The sample holds one count of this clone. CDR3 nucleotides: TGTGCCAGCAGCCCCGGGGGTTCAGCCAAAAACATTCAGTACTTC. This encodes CASSPGGSAKNIQYF. The gene calls are TRBV11-2 and TRBJ2-4; D is perhaps TRBD2 (6 bases). From germline, CDR1 is SGHAT and CDR2 FQNNGV. V lost 5 bases and J 0 bases, leaving 11 bases between the germline ends. The CDR3 spans 15 residues.

The chain joins TRBV6-5 to TRBJ1-4; 9 bases are shared with TRBD1. The CDR3 spans 15 residues. CDR1 and CDR2 from the germline V gene are MNHEY and SVGAGI. The V gene end was trimmed by 2 bases and the J gene end by 8 bases; junction bases not matched to a gene: 6. The CDR3 DNA follows: TGTGCCAGCAGTTACAAGACAGGGGGAGAGGAAAAACTGTTTTTT. It specifies CASSYKTGGEEKLFF.

The gene calls are TRBV7-6 and TRBJ2-5; 13 bases align to TRBD2. The trim removed 5 bases at V and 9 bases at J, leaving 3 bases unmatched. The CDR3 covers 13 residues. Germline CDR1 SGHVS, CDR2 FNYEAQ. The CDR3 reads CASSRTSGGSQYF. CDR3 nucleotides: TGTGCCAGCAGCAGGACTAGCGGGGGTTCCCAGTACTTC. Full variable domain (outside the CDR3, taken from reference TRBV7-6 and TRBJ2-5): GAGVSQSPRYKVTKRGQDVALRCDPISGHVSLYWYRQALGQGPEFLTYFNYEAQQDKSGLPNDRFSAERPEGSISTLTIQRTEQRDSAMYRCASSRTSGGSQYFGPGTRLLVL.

This clone was detected once. The CDR3 bases are TGTGCCAGCAGTAGAAGCCCGGGCACTGAAGCTTTCTTT. Encoded protein: CASSRSPGTEAFF. The V gene is TRBV6-5, the J gene TRBJ1-1; D is uncertain. Germline V gene data show CDR1 as MNHEY and CDR2 as SVGAGI. This CDR3 region has 13 residues. V was trimmed by 5 bases and J by 4 bases, leaving 11 bases between them.

The V and J genes are TRBV2 and TRBJ1-2, with no clear D. Germline V gene lookup returns CDR1 SNHLY and CDR2 FYNNEI. CDR3 length: 14 residues. Trimming stripped 1 base from V and 4 bases from J, with 10 bases between. The CDR3 sequence is CASSEGGLTYGYTF. CDR3 nucleotide sequence: TGTGCCAGCAGTGAAGGAGGACTTACCTATGGCTACACCTTC.

This rearrangement joins TRBV4-2 to TRBJ2-5, with 8 bases aligning to TRBD1. The J call is doubtful: the DNA matches TRBJ2-7 better. Germline CDR1 and CDR2: LGHNA and YNFKEQ. This CDR3 region has 16 residues. CDR3 nucleotide sequence: TGTGCCAGCAGCCAAGATGGCGACAGGGGAATCTACGAGCAGTACTTC. Encoded protein: CASSQDGDRGIYEQYF.